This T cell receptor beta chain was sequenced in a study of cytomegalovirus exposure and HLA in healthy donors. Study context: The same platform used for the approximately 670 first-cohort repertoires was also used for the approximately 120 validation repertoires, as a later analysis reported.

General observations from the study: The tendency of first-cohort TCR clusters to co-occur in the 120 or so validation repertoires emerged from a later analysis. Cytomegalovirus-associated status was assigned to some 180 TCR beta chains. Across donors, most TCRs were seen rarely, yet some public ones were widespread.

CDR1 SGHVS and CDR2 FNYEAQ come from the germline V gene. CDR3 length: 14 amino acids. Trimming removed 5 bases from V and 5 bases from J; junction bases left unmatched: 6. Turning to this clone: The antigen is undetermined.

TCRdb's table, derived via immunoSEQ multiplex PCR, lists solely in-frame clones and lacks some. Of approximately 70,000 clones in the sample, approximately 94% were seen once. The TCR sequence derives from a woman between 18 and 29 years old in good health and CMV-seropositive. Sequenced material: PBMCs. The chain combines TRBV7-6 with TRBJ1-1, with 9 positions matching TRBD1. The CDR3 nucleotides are TGTGCCAGCAGCCCCCAGGGACAGGGTACTGAAGCTTTCTTT. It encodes CASSPQGQGTEAFF.